This entry is about one TCR beta chain. Its antigen remains unidentified. Within one base of it there is no much larger clone, and no base qualities were kept. To sequence the TCRbeta CDR3 region, genomic DNA was isolated from the sorted cells. TCRbeta CDR3 regions were sequenced using the immunoSEQ Assay. This is the immuneACCESS table as TCRdb keeps it, with only in-frame sequences that have V and J called. A part of the clones is gone; compared with another copy, unresolved V genes explain less than half, and the rest is unexplained. The sample includes around 60,000 clones, with roughly 90% observed a single time. The ten most abundant clones make up 15% to 20% of the sample. Its CDR3 holds 17 amino acids, cysteine through phenylalanine. Only CDR3 DNA remains: 51 bases, in frame from the first base. CDR1 and CDR2, looked up from the germline V gene, are SGHRS and YFSETQ. V trim: 1 base; J trim: 5 bases; unmatched bases: 10.

The sample originates from a study of OX40 agonist ivuxolimab in advanced cancers. With respect to the entire study: Ivuxolimab was an agonistic, fully human IgG2 monoclonal antibody directed against OX40 (CD134), a costimulatory receptor. The dose-escalation cohort was about 86% male with a mean age of approximately 60 years, ranging from roughly 23 to 80. The paper reports the monotherapy dose-escalation portion (N = 52 patients) of the phase I ivuxolimab trial. Intravenous ivuxolimab was administered to patients every 2 weeks at six dose levels: 0.01, 0.1, 0.3, 1.5, 3 and 10 mg/kg. Prior anti-PD-1, anti-PD-L1 or anti-CTLA-4 therapy was permitted, and checkpoint inhibitors had been received by 40% to 50% of dose-escalation patients. Peripheral TCRbeta sequencing aimed to test whether ivuxolimab altered TCR sequence diversity and caused clonal T-cell expansion. Of the roughly 50 dose-escalation patients, hepatocellular carcinoma was present in about 20, melanoma in roughly 15, renal cell carcinoma in 9 and head and neck cancer in 9. Partial responses occurred in three dose-escalation patients, of whom one had hepatocellular carcinoma and two had cutaneous melanoma.

What the work shows at the level of the full study, not this receptor alone: On average, CD8+ T cells showed more expanded clones than CD4+ T cells after ivuxolimab. The antigen specificity of the clonally expanded peripheral T cells was not determined. In partial responders in the 0.1-3.0 mg/kg groups, normalized peripheral clonal expansion was found to be among the lowest, especially among CD8+ T cells. At doses of 0.1 to 3.0 mg/kg, clonal expansion of both CD4+ and CD8+ T cells in blood was seen between baseline and week 6. Low levels of normalized T-cell clonal expansion were also seen in some patients who did not respond.

Patients with a history of autoimmune disease or receiving systemic immunosuppression were excluded from the trial. In every dose cohort, peripheral blood was drawn for TCR sequencing at baseline, cycle 4 day 1, and cycle 7 day 1. Samples were obtained from an open-label, multicenter, first-in-human phase I dose-escalation trial of ivuxolimab. Adults with locally advanced or metastatic melanoma, renal cell carcinoma, hepatocellular carcinoma or head and neck squamous cell carcinoma were enrolled in the trial. Before TCR sequencing, CD4+ T cells and CD8+ T cells from peripheral blood were sorted into separate populations.

The TCR sequence derives from an adult with an advanced solid tumor such as melanoma, head and neck, liver or kidney cancer. The rearrangement joined TRBV5-1 to TRBJ2-3; TRBD2 lines up with 10 middle nucleotides. The sample here was CD4+ or CD8+ T cells sorted from blood, taken in a trial of the OX40 agonist ivuxolimab. The DNA sequence is TGCGCCAGCAGCTTGTCTTCAGCGGGAGGGCAAGGAGATACGCAGTATTTT. Translation gives CASSLSSAGGQGDTQYF.